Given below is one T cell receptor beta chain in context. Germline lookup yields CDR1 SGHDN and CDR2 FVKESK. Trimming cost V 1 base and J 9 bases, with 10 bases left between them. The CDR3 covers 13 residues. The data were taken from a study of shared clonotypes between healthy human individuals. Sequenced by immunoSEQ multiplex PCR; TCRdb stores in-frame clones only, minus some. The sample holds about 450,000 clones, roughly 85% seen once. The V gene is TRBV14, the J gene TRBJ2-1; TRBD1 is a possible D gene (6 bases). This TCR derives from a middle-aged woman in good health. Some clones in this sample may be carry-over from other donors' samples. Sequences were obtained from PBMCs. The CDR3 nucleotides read TGTGCCAGCAGCCAAGTAAGGGGGAGTGAGCAGTTCTTC. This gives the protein CASSQVRGSEQFF.